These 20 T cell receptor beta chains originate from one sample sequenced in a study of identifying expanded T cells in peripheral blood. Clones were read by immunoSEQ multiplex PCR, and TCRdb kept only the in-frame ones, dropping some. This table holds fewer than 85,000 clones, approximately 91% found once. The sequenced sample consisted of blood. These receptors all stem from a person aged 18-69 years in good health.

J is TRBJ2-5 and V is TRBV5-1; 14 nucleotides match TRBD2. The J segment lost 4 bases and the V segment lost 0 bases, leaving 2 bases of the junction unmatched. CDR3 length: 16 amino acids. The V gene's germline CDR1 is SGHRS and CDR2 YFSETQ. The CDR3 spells CASSLEGTSGGETQYF. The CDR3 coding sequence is TGCGCCAGCAGCTTGGAGGGGACTAGCGGGGGAGAGACCCAGTACTTC.

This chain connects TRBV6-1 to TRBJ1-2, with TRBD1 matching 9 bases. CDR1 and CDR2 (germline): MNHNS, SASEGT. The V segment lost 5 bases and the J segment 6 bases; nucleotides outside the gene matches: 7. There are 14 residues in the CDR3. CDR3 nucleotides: TGTGCCAGCAGTACGACAGGGGGGAATGATGGCTACACCTTC. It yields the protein CASSTTGGNDGYTF.

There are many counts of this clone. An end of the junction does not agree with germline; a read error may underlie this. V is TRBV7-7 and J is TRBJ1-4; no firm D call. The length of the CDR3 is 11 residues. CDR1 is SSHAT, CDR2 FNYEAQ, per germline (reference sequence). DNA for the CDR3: TGTGCTAGCAGGAGTGGTGAAAAACTGTTTTTT. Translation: CASRSGEKLFF.

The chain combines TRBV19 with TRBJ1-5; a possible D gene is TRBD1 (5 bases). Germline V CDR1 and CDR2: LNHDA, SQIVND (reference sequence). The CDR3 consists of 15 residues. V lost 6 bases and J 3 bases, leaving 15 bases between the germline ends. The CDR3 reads CASRSRGGINQPQHF. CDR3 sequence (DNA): TGTGCCAGTAGATCCCGTGGGGGAATCAATCAGCCCCAGCATTTT. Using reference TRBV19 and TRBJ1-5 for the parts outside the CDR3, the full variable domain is DGGITQSPKYLFRKEGQNVTLSCEQNLNHDAMYWYRQDPGQGLRLIYYSQIVNDFQKGDIAEGYSVSREKKESFPLTVTSAQKNPTAFYLCASRSRGGINQPQHFGDGTRLSIL.

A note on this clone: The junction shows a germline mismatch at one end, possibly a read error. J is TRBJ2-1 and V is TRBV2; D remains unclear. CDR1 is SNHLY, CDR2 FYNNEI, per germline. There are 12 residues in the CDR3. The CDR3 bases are TGTGCCGGCAGAGACCTCGACAATGAGCAGTTCTTC. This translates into CAGRDLDNEQFF.

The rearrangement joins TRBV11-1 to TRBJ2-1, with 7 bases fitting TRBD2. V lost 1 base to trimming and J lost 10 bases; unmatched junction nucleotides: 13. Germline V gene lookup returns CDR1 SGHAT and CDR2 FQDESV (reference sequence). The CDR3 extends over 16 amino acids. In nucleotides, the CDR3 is TGTGCCAGCAGCTTAGGCGGTAGCGGGTCGTTTGGAGAGCAGTTCTTC. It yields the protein CASSLGGSGSFGEQFF.

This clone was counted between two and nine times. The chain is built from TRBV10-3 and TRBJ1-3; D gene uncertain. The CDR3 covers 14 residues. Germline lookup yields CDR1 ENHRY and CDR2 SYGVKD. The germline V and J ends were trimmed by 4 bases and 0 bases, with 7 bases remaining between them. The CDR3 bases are TGTGCCATCAGTGGGAAAAGCTCTGGAAACACCATATATTTT. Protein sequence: CAISGKSSGNTIYF.

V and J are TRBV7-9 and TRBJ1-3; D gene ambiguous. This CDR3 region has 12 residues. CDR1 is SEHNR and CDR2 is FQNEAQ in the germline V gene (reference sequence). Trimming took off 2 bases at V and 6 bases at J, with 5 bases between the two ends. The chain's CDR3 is CASSLIINTIYF. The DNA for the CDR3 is TGTGCCAGCAGCTTAATTATAAACACCATATATTTT.

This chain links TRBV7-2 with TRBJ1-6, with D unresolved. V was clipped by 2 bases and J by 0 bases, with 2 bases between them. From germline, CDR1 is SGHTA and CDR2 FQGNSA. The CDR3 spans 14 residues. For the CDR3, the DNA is TGTGCCAGCAGCTTATACTCCTATAATTCACCCCTCCACTTT. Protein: CASSLYSYNSPLHF.

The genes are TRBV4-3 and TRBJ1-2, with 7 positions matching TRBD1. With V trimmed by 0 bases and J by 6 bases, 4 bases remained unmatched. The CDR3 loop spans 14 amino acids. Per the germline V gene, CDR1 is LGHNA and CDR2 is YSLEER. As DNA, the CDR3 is TGCGCCAGCAGCCAAGATAAGGGGGCGGATGGCTACACCTTC. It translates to CASSQDKGADGYTF.

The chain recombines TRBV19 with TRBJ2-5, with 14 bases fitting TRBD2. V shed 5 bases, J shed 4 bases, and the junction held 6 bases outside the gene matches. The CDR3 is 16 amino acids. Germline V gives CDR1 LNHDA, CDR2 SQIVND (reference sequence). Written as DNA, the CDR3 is TGTGCCAGTAGTTACGGACTAGCGGGAGGATTAGAGACCCAGTACTTC. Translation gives CASSYGLAGGLETQYF.

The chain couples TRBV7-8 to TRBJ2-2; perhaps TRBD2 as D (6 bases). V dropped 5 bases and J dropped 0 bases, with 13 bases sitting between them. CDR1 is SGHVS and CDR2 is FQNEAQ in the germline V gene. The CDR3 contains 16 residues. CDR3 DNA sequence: TGTGCCAGCAGCATAGGTAGCGGATCGAACACCGGGGAGCTGTTTTTT. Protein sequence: CASSIGSGSNTGELFF.

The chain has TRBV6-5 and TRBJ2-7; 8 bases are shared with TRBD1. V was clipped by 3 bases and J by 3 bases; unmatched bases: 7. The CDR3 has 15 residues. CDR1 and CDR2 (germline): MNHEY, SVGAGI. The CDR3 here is CASSYRDRGGYEQYF. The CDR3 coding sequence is TGTGCCAGCAGTTATAGAGACAGGGGTGGCTACGAGCAGTACTTC.

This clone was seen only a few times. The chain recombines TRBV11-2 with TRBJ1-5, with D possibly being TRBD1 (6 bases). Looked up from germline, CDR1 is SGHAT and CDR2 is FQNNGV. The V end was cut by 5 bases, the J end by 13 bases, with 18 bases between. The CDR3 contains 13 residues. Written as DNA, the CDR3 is TGTGCCAGCAGCCTTAGAAGGGACAAGCTTCAGCATTTT. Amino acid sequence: CASSLRRDKLQHF. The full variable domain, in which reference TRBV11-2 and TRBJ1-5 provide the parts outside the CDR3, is EAGVAQSPRYKIIEKRQSVAFWCNPISGHATLYWYQQILGQGPKLLIQFQNNGVVDDSQLPKDRFSAERLKGVDSTLKIQPAKLEDSAVYLCASSLRRDKLQHFGDGTRLSIL.

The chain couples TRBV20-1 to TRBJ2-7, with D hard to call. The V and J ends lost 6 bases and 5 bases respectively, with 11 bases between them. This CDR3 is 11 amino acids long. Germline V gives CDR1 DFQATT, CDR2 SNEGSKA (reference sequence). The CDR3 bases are TGCAGTGCCGAAAGGACCGACGAGCAGTACTTC. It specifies CSAERTDEQYF.

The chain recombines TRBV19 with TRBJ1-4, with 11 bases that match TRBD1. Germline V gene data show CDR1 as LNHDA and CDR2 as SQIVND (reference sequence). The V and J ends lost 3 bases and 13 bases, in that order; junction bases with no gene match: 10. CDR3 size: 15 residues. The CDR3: CASSIAGQGDRGLFF. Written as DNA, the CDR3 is TGTGCCAGTAGTATCGCGGGACAGGGGGACAGAGGACTGTTTTTT.

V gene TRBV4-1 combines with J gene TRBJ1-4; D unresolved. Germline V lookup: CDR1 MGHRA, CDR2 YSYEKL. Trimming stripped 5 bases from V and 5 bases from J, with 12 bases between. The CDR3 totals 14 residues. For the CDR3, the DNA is TGCGCCAGCAGCGACCGGGGAAGAAATGAAAAACTGTTTTTT. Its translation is CASSDRGRNEKLFF.

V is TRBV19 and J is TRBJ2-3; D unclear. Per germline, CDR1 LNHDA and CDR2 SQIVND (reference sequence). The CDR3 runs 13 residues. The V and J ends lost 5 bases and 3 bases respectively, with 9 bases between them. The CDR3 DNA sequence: TGTGCCAGTAGTGTGTCGACTACAGATACGCAGTATTTT. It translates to CASSVSTTDTQYF.

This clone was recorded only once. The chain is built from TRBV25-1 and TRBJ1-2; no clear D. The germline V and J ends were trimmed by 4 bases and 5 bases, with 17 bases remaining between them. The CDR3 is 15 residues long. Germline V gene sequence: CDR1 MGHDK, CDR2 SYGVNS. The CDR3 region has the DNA TGTGCCAGCAGTGCCGGACCTATCTTTGGATATGGCTACACCTTC. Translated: CASSAGPIFGYGYTF.

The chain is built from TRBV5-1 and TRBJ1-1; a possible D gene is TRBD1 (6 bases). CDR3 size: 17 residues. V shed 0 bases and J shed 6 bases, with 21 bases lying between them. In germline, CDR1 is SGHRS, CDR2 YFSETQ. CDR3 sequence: CASSLVVLGQSVSEAFF. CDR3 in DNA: TGCGCCAGCAGCTTGGTCGTTTTAGGACAGTCGGTCTCTGAAGCTTTCTTT.